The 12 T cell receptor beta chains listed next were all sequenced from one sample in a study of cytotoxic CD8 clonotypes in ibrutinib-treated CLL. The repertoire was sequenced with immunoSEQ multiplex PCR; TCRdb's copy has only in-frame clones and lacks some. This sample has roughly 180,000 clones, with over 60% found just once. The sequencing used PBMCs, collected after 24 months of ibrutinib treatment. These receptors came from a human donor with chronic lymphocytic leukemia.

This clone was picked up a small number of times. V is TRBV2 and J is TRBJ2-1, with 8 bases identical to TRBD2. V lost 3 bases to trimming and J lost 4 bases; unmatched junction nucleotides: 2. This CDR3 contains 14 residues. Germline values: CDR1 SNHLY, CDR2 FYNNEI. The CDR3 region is CASSDGTRYNEQFF. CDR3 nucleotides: TGTGCCAGCAGTGACGGGACTAGATACAATGAGCAGTTCTTC. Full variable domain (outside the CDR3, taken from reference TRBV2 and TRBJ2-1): EPEVTQTPSHQVTQMGQEVILRCVPISNHLYFYWYRQILGQKVEFLVSFYNNEISEKSEIFDDQFSVERPDGSNFTLKIRSTKLEDSAMYFCASSDGTRYNEQFFGPGTRLTVL.

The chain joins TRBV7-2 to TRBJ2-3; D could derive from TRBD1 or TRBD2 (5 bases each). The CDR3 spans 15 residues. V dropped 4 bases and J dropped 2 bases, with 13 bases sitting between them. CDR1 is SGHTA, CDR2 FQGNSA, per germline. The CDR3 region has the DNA TGTGCCAGCAGCTCCTCGGGACGTATCACAGATACGCAGTATTTT. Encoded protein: CASSSSGRITDTQYF.

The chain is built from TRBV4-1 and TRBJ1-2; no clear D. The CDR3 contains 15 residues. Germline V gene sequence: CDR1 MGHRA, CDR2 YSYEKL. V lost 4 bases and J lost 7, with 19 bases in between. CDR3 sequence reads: CASSLLSGPLSGYTF. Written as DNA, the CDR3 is TGCGCCAGCAGCCTCCTCTCCGGGCCCCTAAGTGGCTACACCTTC.

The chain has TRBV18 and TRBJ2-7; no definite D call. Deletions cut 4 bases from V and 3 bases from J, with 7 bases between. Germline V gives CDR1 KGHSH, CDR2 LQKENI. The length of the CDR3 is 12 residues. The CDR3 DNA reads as TGTGCCAGCTCACGGGCGGACTACGAGCAGTACTTC. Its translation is CASSRADYEQYF.

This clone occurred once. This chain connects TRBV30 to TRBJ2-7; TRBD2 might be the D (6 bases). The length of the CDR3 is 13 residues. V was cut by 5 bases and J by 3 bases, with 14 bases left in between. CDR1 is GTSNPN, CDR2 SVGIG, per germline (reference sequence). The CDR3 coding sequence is TGTGCCTGGGGGGGAGGAGGGGACTACGAGCAGTACTTC. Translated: CAWGGGGDYEQYF.

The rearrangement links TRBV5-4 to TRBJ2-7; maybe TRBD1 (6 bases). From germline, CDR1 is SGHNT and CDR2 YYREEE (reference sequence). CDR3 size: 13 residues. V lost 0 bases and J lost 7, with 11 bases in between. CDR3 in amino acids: CASSLARGGEQYF. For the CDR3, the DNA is TGTGCCAGCAGCTTGGCCCGAGGGGGTGAGCAGTACTTC. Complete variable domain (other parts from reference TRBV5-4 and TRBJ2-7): ETGVTQSPTHLIKTRGQQVTLRCSSQSGHNTVSWYQQALGQGPQFIFQYYREEENGRGNFPPRFSGLQFPNYSSELNVNALELDDSALYLCASSLARGGEQYFGPGTRLTVT.

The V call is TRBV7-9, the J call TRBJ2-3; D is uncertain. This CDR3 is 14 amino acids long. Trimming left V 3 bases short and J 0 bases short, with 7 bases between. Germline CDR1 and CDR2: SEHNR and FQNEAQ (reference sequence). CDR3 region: CASSFFVSTDTQYF. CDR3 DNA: TGTGCCAGCAGCTTTTTTGTTAGCACAGATACGCAGTATTTT.

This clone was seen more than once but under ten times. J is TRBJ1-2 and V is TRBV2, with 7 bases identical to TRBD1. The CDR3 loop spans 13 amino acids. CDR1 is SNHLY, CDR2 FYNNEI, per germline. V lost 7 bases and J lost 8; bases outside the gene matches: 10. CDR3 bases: TGTGCCAGCATTTCCACAGGGGCTGGAGGCTACACCTTC. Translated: CASISTGAGGYTF.

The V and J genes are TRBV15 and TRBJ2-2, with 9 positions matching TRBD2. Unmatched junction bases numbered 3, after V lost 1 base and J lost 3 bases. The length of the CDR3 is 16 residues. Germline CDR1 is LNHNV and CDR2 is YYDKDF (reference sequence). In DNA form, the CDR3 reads TGTGCCACCAGCAGAGGACTAGCGGTGTACACCGGGGAGCTGTTTTTT. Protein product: CATSRGLAVYTGELFF.

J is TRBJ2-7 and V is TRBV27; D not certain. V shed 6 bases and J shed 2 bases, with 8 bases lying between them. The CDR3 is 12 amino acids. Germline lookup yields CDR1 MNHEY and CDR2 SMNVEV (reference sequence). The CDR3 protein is CASSPDTYEQYF. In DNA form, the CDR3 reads TGTGCCAGCAGCCCCGACACCTACGAGCAGTACTTC.

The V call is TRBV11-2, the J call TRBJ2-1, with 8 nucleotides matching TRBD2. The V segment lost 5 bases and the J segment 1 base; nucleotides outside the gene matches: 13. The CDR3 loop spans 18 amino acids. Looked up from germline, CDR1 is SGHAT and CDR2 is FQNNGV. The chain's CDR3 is CASSQVSSGGNSYNEQFF. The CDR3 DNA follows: TGTGCCAGCAGCCAAGTCTCCTCGGGAGGGAATTCCTACAATGAGCAGTTCTTC.

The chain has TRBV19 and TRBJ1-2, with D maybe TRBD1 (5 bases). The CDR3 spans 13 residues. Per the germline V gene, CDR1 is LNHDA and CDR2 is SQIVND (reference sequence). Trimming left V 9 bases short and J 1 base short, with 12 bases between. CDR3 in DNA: TGTGCCAGCGAGGAGGGGATTAACTATGGCTACACCTTC. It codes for CASEEGINYGYTF.